What follows are 24 T cell receptor beta chains derived from one specimen sequenced in a study of tumor-infiltrating lymphocytes in primary liver carcinoma. Scientists recovered RNA and DNA together from roughly 20-30 mg of unsorted bulk tissue. Researchers generated TCR beta cDNA from about 460 ng of total RNA, relying on a constant-region primer. TCR beta libraries came from three nested multiplex PCR rounds using slightly modified ARM-PCR. TRBV1-TRBV30 forward and Cbeta reverse primers drove the first two roughly 10-cycle rounds. From the multiplex PCR reads, TCRdb called clonotypes with MiXCR, one entry per CDR3 protein. The sample has roughly 80,000 distinct CDR3 sequences; 69% are singletons. Sequenced material: tumor-adjacent normal liver tissue. The receptors here all came from a middle-aged man with primary liver carcinoma and hepatitis B virus infection.

This clonotype has a handful of counts. Since a much larger clone is just one base distant, this may be a read error. This chain connects TRBV6-6 to TRBJ2-3; D is unclear. The CDR3 has 14 amino acids. Germline lookup yields CDR1 MNHNY and CDR2 SVGAGI (reference sequence). The CDR3 DNA is TGTGCCTGCAGTGCCGGATACCCCACAGATACGCAGTATTTT. It yields the protein CACSAGYPTDTQYF.

This clonotype was picked up many times. The chain is built from TRBV6-1 and TRBJ2-5; D remains ambiguous. CDR1 and CDR2 (germline): MNHNS, SASEGT. V shed 0 bases and J shed 6 bases, with 11 bases lying between them. This CDR3 contains 14 residues. The CDR3 sequence: CASSEAGGSQTQYF. CDR3 sequence (DNA): TGTGCCAGCAGTGAAGCAGGTGGCAGTCAGACCCAGTACTTC.

This clonotype appeared once. The CDR3 does not end in the conserved phenylalanine or tryptophan, so this is likely a read error. The chain links TRBV6-2 or TRBV6-3 to TRBJ1-1; D may be TRBD1 (5 bases). V lost 3 bases to trimming and J lost 0 bases, with 17 bases between them. The CDR3 has 17 residues. In germline, CDR1 is MNHEY, CDR2 SVGEGT. CDR3 amino acids: CASSYAGGFDMNTEAFS. The CDR3 coding sequence is TGTGCCAGCAGTTATGCCGGGGGTTTCGACATGAACACTGAAGCTTTCTCT.

Of note for this clonotype: Relative to the germline gene, one junction end is altered; a read error may explain this. The V call is TRBV28, the J call TRBJ2-1; 11 bases map to TRBD2. The CDR3 totals 16 residues. The germline gives CDR1 MDHEN, CDR2 SYDVKM. CDR3 loop: CASRPRTSGLYNEQLF. CDR3 bases: TGTGCCAGCAGGCCACGGACTAGCGGGCTGTACAATGAGCAGTTGTTC. Together with reference TRBV28 and TRBJ2-1, the CDR3 gives the full variable domain: DVKVTQSSRYLVKRTGEKVFLECVQDMDHENMFWYRQDPGLGLRLIYFSYDVKMKEKGDIPEGYSVSREKKERFSLILESASTNQTSMYLCASRPRTSGLYNEQLFGPGTRLTVL.

Comments on this clonotype: This may arise from a read error, as a much more abundant clone is one base away. CDR3 DNA: TGCGCCAGCAGCTTGGGGGGCCACTCCTACGAGCAGTACTTC. Translation: CASSLGGHSYEQYF. This chain joins TRBV5-1 and TRBJ2-7, with D maybe TRBD1 (5 bases). Germline V gives CDR1 SGHRS, CDR2 YFSETQ. V was clipped by 0 bases and J by 0 bases, with 7 bases between them. This CDR3 comprises 14 residues.

Of note for this clonotype: Given the absence of the conserved phenylalanine or tryptophan at the CDR3 end, a read error is likely. It is unclear where the CDR3 begins or ends on the DNA, so no DNA is shown, and the CDR3 is as TCRdb lists it. V and J are TRBV11-2 and TRBJ2-1; the table's D gene call, TRBD2, was not cross checked with the DNA. The germline CDR1 and CDR2 sequences are SGHAT and FQNNGV. The CDR3 extends over 18 residues, inclusive of both ends. The CDR3 spells CASSFTGTSGRSYNERFL.

This clonotype has more than one count but fewer than ten. Being one base from a much bigger clone, this may be a read error. The rearrangement links TRBV30 to TRBJ1-6; D gene ambiguous. CDR1 and CDR2 from the germline V gene are GTSNPN and SVGIG (reference sequence). The CDR3 consists of 13 residues. CDR3 DNA sequence: TGTGCCCGGAGTGTACTTCCAAATTCACCCCTCCACTTT. Amino acids: CARSVLPNSPLHF. The entire variable domain, with the rest obtained from reference TRBV30 and TRBJ1-6, is as follows: SQTIHQWPATLVQPVGSPLSLECTVEGTSNPNLYWYRQAAGRGLQLLFYSVGIGQISSEVPQNLSASRPQDRQFILSSKKLLLSDSGFYLCARSVLPNSPLHFGNGTRLTVT.

The chain is built from TRBV6-2 or TRBV6-3 and TRBJ2-7; tentatively, D is TRBD1 or TRBD2 (6 bases each). CDR3 length: 13 residues. V lost 5 bases and J 3 bases, leaving 11 bases between the germline ends. The V gene's germline CDR1 is MNHEY and CDR2 SVGEGT. For the CDR3, the DNA is TGTGCCAGCAGTCGGCGGGACATCTACGAGCAGTACTTC. The encoded protein is CASSRRDIYEQYF.

This clonotype was counted a few times. A read error is likely, as this CDR3 ends without the conserved phenylalanine or tryptophan. The rearrangement uses TRBV11-2 and TRBJ2-7; TRBD1 agrees at 7 bases. Germline values: CDR1 SGHAT, CDR2 FQNNGV. Trimming removed 0 bases from V and 7 bases from J; junction bases left unmatched: 3. The CDR3 runs 13 residues. CDR3 DNA: TGTGCCAGCAGCTTAGATCCAGGGGGTGAGCAGTACTCC. It codes for CASSLDPGGEQYS.

A note on this clonotype: This CDR3 is missing its conserved last phenylalanine or tryptophan, likely due to a read error. The CDR3 sequence is CASSQGVNEQYL. CDR3 DNA sequence: TGTGCCAGCAGCCAAGGTGTGAATGAGCAGTACCTC. The chain employs TRBV4-2 and TRBJ2-7; D is unclear. The ends were cut back, 1 base at V and 7 bases at J, with 8 bases in the middle. CDR3 length equals 12 residues. Per the germline V gene, CDR1 is LGHNA and CDR2 is YNFKEQ.

A remark on this clonotype: The conserved phenylalanine or tryptophan is not found at the CDR3 terminus, so this likely reflects a read error. This chain connects TRBV7-9 to TRBJ2-2, with 10 bases matching TRBD2. CDR1 and CDR2 (germline): SEHNR, FQNEAQ (reference sequence). There are 18 residues in the CDR3. V lost 5 bases, J lost 0 bases, and 9 bases stayed unmatched. The CDR3 DNA is TGTGCCAGCAGCAGAGGGACTAGCGAGACTTCGAACACCGGGGAGCTGTTTTTA. The encoded protein is CASSRGTSETSNTGELFL.

A note on this clonotype: Since no conserved phenylalanine or tryptophan closes the CDR3, a read error is the likely cause. This sequence joins TRBV28 and TRBJ2-7, with 7 bases matching TRBD2. J gave up 2 bases and V 1 base, and 2 bases lay outside the gene matches. The CDR3 loop spans 14 amino acids. CDR1 and CDR2 (germline): MDHEN, SYDVKM. In DNA form, the CDR3 reads TGTGCCAGCAGTTTATCGGGACTAACCTACGAGCAGTACTCC. This codes for CASSLSGLTYEQYS.

V gene TRBV11-2 combines with J gene TRBJ2-7, with D perhaps being TRBD1 or TRBD2 (5 bases each). The germline V gene has CDR1 SGHAT and CDR2 FQNNGV. CDR3 length equals 13 residues. Trimming took off 3 bases at V and 6 bases at J, with 12 bases between the two ends. The CDR3 reads CASSFGAVSEQYF. In DNA, the CDR3 is TGTGCCAGCAGCTTCGGGGCGGTTAGCGAGCAGTACTTC. The entire variable domain, with the rest obtained from reference TRBV11-2 and TRBJ2-7, is as follows: EAGVAQSPRYKIIEKRQSVAFWCNPISGHATLYWYQQILGQGPKLLIQFQNNGVVDDSQLPKDRFSAERLKGVDSTLKIQPAKLEDSAVYLCASSFGAVSEQYFGPGTRLTVT.

The chain recombines TRBV29-1 with TRBJ2-5; D not resolved. The CDR3 has 13 residues. Germline lookup yields CDR1 SQVTM and CDR2 ANQGSEA. V was pared by 7 bases and J by 2 bases, with 14 bases between. CDR3 DNA: TGCAGCGCTACGTGGGATATGCAAGAGACCCAGTACTTC. It yields the protein CSATWDMQETQYF.

Regarding this clonotype: A much bigger clone sits one base away, suggesting this may be a read error. This chain joins TRBV30 and TRBJ2-1; 7 nucleotides agree with TRBD2. This CDR3 has 14 residues. The V segment lost 3 bases and the J segment 7 bases; nucleotides outside the gene matches: 9. The V gene's germline CDR1 is GTSNPN and CDR2 SVGIG (reference sequence). The CDR3 spells CAWRYSGNVNEQFF. CDR3 sequence (DNA): TGTGCCTGGAGGTACAGCGGGAATGTAAATGAGCAGTTCTTC. The complete variable domain, with remaining parts taken from reference TRBV30 and TRBJ2-1, reads SQTIHQWPATLVQPVGSPLSLECTVEGTSNPNLYWYRQAAGRGLQLLFYSVGIGQISSEVPQNLSASRPQDRQFILSSKKLLLSDSGFYLCAWRYSGNVNEQFFGPGTRLTVL.

The chain is built from TRBV10-3 and TRBJ1-5; 7 nucleotides agree with TRBD1. Germline CDR1 reads ENHRY; CDR2 reads SYGVKD. There are 13 residues in the CDR3. The CDR3 protein is CTATGTDQAPQHF. Written as DNA, the CDR3 is TGTACCGCGACCGGGACAGACCAGGCGCCCCAGCATTTT.

This clonotype was found once. One end of the junction is discordant with germline, which a read error may explain. This sequence joins TRBV6-1 and TRBJ1-1; no clear D. Germline V CDR1 and CDR2: MNHNS, SASEGT. The CDR3 sequence is 15 residues long. The CDR3 loop is CASEASVGVNTEAFF. CDR3 coding DNA: TGTGCCAGCGAGGCCTCGGTTGGGGTGAACACTGAAGCCTTCTTT.

The chain uses TRBV4-2 and TRBJ2-5; 8 positions agree with TRBD2. This CDR3 spans 15 amino acids. J lost 7 bases, V lost 10 bases, and 17 bases had no gene match. Germline V gene data show CDR1 as LGHNA and CDR2 as YNFKEQ. The CDR3 here is CANNQDQSTSGTQYF. Here the CDR3 DNA reads TGTGCCAACAACCAAGACCAGTCCACTAGCGGGACCCAGTACTTC.

This clonotype has just a few counts. The junction and the germline gene differ at one end; a read error may be behind it. This chain uses TRBV5-6 with TRBJ2-1, with TRBD2 matching over 10 bases. The CDR3 has 15 residues. CDR1 and CDR2 from the germline V gene are SGHDT and YYEEEE. The CDR3 loop is CASSWGTSEYNEQLF. CDR3 nucleotides: TGTGCCAGCAGCTGGGGGACTAGCGAGTACAATGAGCAGCTCTTC.

With regard to this clonotype: A much bigger clone sits one base away, suggesting this may be a read error. The genes are TRBV28 and TRBJ2-3; unclear D gene. This CDR3 is built from 13 residues. Germline V gene lookup returns CDR1 MDHEN and CDR2 SYDVKM. The CDR3 coding sequence is TGTGTCAGCAGTTTAGTGGGCACGGATACGCAGTATTTT. Protein product: CVSSLVGTDTQYF.

On this clonotype: The conserved final phenylalanine or tryptophan is absent from the CDR3, which likely points to a read error. This chain connects TRBV28 to TRBJ2-7; 12 bases map to TRBD2. The CDR3 contains 19 residues. From germline, CDR1 is MDHEN and CDR2 SYDVKM. In nucleotides, the CDR3 is TGTGCCAGCAGTTTTTTCGGACTAGCGGGATGGCGAATCTCCTACAAGCAGTACTTG. Translated: CASSFFGLAGWRISYKQYL.

By sample share, this clonotype is medium-sized. The chain employs TRBV28 and TRBJ2-7, with 9 bases matching TRBD1. CDR1 MDHEN and CDR2 SYDVKM come from the germline V gene. With 5 bases clipped from V and 2 bases from J, the junction kept 4 bases outside the gene matches. There are 14 residues in the CDR3. DNA of the CDR3: TGTGCCAGCAGTCCGACAGGGGGACCCTACGAGCAGTACTTC. This translates into CASSPTGGPYEQYF.

This clonotype is medium-sized by share. The chain joins TRBV11-1 to TRBJ2-7, with D perhaps matching TRBD2 (7 bases). V was clipped by 4 bases and J by 6 bases, with 19 bases between them. The CDR3 is 15 amino acids. The V gene's germline CDR1 is SGHAT and CDR2 FQDESV (reference sequence). The CDR3 DNA sequence: TGTGCCAGCAGCTCGGGAGGACAGCTATACAGCGAGCAGTACTTC. This sequence encodes CASSSGGQLYSEQYF.

Comments on this clonotype: It may be a read error: a sequence one base away is much more abundant. This chain links TRBV4-3 with TRBJ1-1; a weak D match, TRBD1 (6 bases). The CDR3 runs to 13 residues. CDR1 and CDR2 from the germline V gene are LGHNA and YSLEER. CDR3 loop: CANSQGGNTEAFF. CDR3 DNA: TGCGCCAACAGCCAAGGGGGGAACACTGAAGCTTTCTTT.